Described below is a single T cell receptor (beta chain) sequence and its context. A junction end diverges from the germline sequence, so it may reflect a read error. Survey-level resolution applied to immunoSEQ assay v3.0. Sequencing targeted roughly 35,000-55,000 T-cell genomes per sample. Assay: immunoSEQ multiplex PCR; the TCRdb copy retains only in-frame clones and omits some. The data hold approximately 32,000 clones, with roughly 80% observed a single time. The entry originates in a study of long-term antiretroviral therapy in people with HIV. Participants with HIV, all of them, were treated in the United States. The sample in question was unsorted PBMCs, obtained 0.3 years after starting antiretroviral therapy. The sequence was collected from a man younger than 30 with HIV.

This CDR3 reads CASSPPAKTNAEAFF. DNA of the CDR3: TGTGCCAGCTCACCACCGGCGAAAACGAACGCTGAAGCTTTCTTT. The rearrangement links TRBV18 to TRBJ1-1; the D is unclear. This CDR3 is built from 15 residues. Germline CDR1 and CDR2: KGHSH and LQKENI.